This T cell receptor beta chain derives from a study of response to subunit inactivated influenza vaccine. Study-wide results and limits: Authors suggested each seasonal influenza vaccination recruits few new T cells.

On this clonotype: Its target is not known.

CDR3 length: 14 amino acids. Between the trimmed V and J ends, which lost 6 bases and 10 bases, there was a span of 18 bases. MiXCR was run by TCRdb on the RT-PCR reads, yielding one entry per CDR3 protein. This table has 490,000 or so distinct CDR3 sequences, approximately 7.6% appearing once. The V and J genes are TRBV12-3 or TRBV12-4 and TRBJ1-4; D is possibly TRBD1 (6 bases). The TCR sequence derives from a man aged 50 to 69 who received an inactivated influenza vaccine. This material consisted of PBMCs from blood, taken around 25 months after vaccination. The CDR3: CASRRGRESGKLFF. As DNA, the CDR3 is TGTGCCAGCAGGAGGGGGAGGGAGAGTGGAAAACTGTTTTTT.